The following is a T cell receptor beta chain sequence with its context. The data stem from a study of blood T cell repertoires in COVID-19. Study details: Sources were T cells, B-cell-depleted T cells, or PBMCs; the material itself was cDNA or gDNA.

The repertoire was sequenced with immunoSEQ multiplex PCR; TCRdb's copy has only in-frame clones and lacks some. The table shows about 180,000 clones, with under 85% occurring only once. From germline, CDR1 is SGHVS and CDR2 FQNEAQ. This CDR3 is built from 13 residues. Trimming cost V 2 bases and J 7 bases, with 12 bases left between them. The chain is built from TRBV7-8 and TRBJ2-7; D may be TRBD2 (5 bases). The clonotype was recovered from a woman in her 70s with COVID-19, enrolled during active disease. Sequenced material: peripheral blood. This chain's CDR3 is CASSLNGVGEQYF. The CDR3 coding sequence is TGTGCCAGCAGCTTAAACGGGGTGGGTGAGCAGTACTTC.